This T cell receptor (beta chain) was retrieved from a study of regulatory T cells in long-lasting Graves disease. J was trimmed by 1 base and V by 3 bases; bases with no gene match: 10. The CDR3 is made up of 16 amino acids. Germline V lookup: CDR1 GTSNPN, CDR2 SVGIG (reference sequence). Library construction for TCR beta used iRepertoire HTBI primers and Arm-PCR of CDR3 regions. MiXCR, applied by TCRdb to the multiplex PCR reads, yields one record per CDR3 protein. This sample has about 540,000 distinct CDR3 sequences; less than 15% occur once, and the top ten carry roughly 10%. Time point reported: newly diagnosed GD, antithyroid drugs for less than 3 months. PBMCs were the source of the RNA used for TCR sequencing. The same data also contributed to another study, on T cells in Graves' hyperthyroidism and ophthalmopathy.

The chain carries TRBV30 and TRBJ2-3; 7 nucleotides align to TRBD2. This clonotype was obtained from a man aged 25 to 40 with Graves disease. This sample comprised peripheral blood mononuclear cells (PBMCs), obtained at new diagnosis, from a patient treated with antithyroid drugs. In DNA form, the CDR3 reads TGTGCCTGGAGAGACCCGCCTACTAGCGGCACAGATACGCAGTATTTT. Translated, it gives CAWRDPPTSGTDTQYF.